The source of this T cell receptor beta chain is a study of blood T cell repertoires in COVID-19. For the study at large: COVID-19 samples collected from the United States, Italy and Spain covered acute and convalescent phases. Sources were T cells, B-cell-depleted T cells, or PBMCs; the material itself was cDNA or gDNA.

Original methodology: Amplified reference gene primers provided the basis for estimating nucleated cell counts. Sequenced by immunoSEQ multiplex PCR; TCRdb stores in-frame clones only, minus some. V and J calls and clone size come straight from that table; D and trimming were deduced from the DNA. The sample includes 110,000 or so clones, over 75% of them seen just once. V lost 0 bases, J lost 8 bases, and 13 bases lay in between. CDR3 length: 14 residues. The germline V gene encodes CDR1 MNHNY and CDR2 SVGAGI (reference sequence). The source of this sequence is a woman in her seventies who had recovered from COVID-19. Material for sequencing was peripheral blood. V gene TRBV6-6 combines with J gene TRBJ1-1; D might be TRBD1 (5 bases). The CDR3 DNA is TGTGCCAGCAGTTACTCTCCGGGGGGGTCGGAAGCTTTCTTT. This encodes CASSYSPGGSEAFF.